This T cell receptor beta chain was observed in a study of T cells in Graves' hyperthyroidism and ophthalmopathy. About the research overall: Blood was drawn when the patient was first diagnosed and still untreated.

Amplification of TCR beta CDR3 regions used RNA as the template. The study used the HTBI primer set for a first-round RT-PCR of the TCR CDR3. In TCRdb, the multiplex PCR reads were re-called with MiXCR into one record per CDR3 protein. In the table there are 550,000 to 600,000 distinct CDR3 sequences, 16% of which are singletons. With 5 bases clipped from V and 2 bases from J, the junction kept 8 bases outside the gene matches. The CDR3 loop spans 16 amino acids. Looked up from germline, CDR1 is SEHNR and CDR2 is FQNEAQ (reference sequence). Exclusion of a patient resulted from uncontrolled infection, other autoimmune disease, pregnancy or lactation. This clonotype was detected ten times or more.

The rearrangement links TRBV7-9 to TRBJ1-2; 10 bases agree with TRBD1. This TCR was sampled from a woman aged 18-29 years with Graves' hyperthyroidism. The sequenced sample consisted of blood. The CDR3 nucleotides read TGTGCCAGCAGCGTAATTCGGGACAGGGGAAACTATGGCTACACCTTC. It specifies CASSVIRDRGNYGYTF.